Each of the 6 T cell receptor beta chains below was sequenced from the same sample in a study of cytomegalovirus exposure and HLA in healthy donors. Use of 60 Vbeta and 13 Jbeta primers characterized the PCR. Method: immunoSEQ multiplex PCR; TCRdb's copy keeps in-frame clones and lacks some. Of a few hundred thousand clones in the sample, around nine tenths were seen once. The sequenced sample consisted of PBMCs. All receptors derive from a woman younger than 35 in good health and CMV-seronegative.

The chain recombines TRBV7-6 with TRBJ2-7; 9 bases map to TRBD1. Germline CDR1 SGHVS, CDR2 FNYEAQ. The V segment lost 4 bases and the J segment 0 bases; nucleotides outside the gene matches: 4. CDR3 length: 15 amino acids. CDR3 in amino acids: CASSSGQGPSYEQYF. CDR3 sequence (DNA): TGTGCCAGCAGCTCGGGACAGGGTCCCTCCTACGAGCAGTACTTC.

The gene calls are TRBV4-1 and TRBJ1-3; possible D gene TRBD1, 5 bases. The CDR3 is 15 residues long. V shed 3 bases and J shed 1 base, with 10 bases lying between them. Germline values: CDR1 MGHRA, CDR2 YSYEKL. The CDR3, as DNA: TGCGCCAGCAGCCACCTGCGGACATCTGGAAACACCATATATTTT. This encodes CASSHLRTSGNTIYF.

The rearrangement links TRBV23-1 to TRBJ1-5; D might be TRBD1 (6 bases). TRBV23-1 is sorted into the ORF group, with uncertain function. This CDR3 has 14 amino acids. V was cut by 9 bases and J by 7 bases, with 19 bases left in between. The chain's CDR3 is CASYVSAGDQPQHF. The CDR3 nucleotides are TGCGCCAGTTACGTGTCGGCAGGGGACCAGCCCCAGCATTTT.

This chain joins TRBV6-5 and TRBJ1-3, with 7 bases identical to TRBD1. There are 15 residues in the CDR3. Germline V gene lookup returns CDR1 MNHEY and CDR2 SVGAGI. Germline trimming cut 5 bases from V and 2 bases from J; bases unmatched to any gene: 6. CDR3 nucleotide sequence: TGTGCCAGCAGTCGAAACAGGGGACCTGGAAACACCATATATTTT. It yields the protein CASSRNRGPGNTIYF.

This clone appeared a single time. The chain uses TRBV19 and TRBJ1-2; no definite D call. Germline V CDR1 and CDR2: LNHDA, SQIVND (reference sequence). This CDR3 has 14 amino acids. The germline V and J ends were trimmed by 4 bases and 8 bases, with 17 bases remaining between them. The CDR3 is CASSTDWTVPGYTF. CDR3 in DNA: TGTGCCAGTAGTACGGACTGGACGGTGCCGGGCTACACCTTC. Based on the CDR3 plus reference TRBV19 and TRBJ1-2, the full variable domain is DGGITQSPKYLFRKEGQNVTLSCEQNLNHDAMYWYRQDPGQGLRLIYYSQIVNDFQKGDIAEGYSVSREKKESFPLTVTSAQKNPTAFYLCASSTDWTVPGYTFGSGTRLTVV.

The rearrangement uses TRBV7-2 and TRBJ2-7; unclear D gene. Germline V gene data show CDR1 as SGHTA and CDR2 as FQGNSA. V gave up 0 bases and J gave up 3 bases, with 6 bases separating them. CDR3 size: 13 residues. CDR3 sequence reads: CASSLASDYEQYF. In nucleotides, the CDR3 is TGTGCCAGCAGCTTAGCCAGTGACTACGAGCAGTACTTC.